This T cell receptor (beta chain) was profiled in a study of T cells in Graves' hyperthyroidism and ophthalmopathy. General study findings and limits: Stable hyperthyroidism and ophthalmopathy were separated using 13 V-J signatures.

Comment on this clonotype: Its matching antigen is unknown.

Amplified TCR beta CDR3 regions came from RNA transcripts. Carried out on the TCR CDR3, a first-round RT-PCR used the HTBI primer set. MiXCR, applied by TCRdb to the multiplex PCR reads, yields one record per CDR3 protein. The table has roughly 180,000 distinct CDR3 sequences, about 18% seen once. V gave up 1 base and J gave up 0 bases, with 13 bases separating them. CDR3 size: 16 residues. CDR1 is SGHNT, CDR2 YENEEA, per germline. V gene TRBV11-3 combines with J gene TRBJ2-7; D is perhaps TRBD1 (6 bases). The clonotype comes from a woman in her 50s with Graves' hyperthyroidism. Sequences were obtained from blood. The CDR3: CASSLGVGDTSYEQYF. As DNA, the CDR3 is TGTGCCAGCAGCTTAGGGGTTGGGGACACCTCCTACGAGCAGTACTTC.